Shown below are 13 T cell receptor beta chains from a single sample sequenced in a study of memory CD4+ T cells and cytomegalovirus serostatus. The sort gate was single viable CD3+CD4+CD8-CD45RO+ cells for memory CD4+ T cells. The table came from immunoSEQ multiplex PCR; TCRdb's copy has only in-frame clones and leaves some out. The table lists approximately 56,000 clones, 82% of them singletons, with 0.4% to 0.45% in the top ten. Sequenced sample: memory CD4+ T cells from blood. These receptors were obtained from an adult in good health and CMV-seronegative.

V and J are TRBV2 and TRBJ2-3, with 12 bases matching TRBD1. This CDR3 is built from 16 residues. Germline loops: CDR1 SNHLY, CDR2 FYNNEI. Germline trimming cut 6 bases from V and 3 bases from J; bases unmatched to any gene: 7. The CDR3 loop is CASRARDRGLTDTQYF. Here the CDR3 DNA reads TGTGCCAGCAGAGCCCGGGACAGGGGGCTAACAGATACGCAGTATTTT.

The chain has TRBV30 and TRBJ1-3; D unresolved. Germline lookup yields CDR1 GTSNPN and CDR2 SVGIG (reference sequence). CDR3 length equals 12 residues. V was cut by 3 bases and J by 1 base, with 4 bases left in between. This chain's CDR3 is CAWSSSGNTIYF. CDR3 DNA: TGTGCCTGGAGCTCATCTGGAAACACCATATATTTT.

In its sample, this clone was seen a few times. The gene calls are TRBV15 and TRBJ2-7, with a tentative D call TRBD1 (6 bases). The germline V gene encodes CDR1 LNHNV and CDR2 YYDKDF (reference sequence). V was pared by 5 bases and J by 7 bases, with 30 bases between. This CDR3 has 18 amino acids. The CDR3 sequence: CATSYNLDVLGRGYEQYF. CDR3 bases: TGTGCCACCAGCTATAACCTGGATGTTCTAGGCAGGGGATATGAGCAGTACTTC.

The V and J genes are TRBV14 and TRBJ1-3; D not certain. Germline V CDR1 and CDR2: SGHDN, FVKESK. The CDR3 is made up of 19 amino acids. V was cut by 0 bases and J by 0 bases, with 18 bases left in between. The CDR3 loop reads CASSQERSGIGVSGNTIYF. CDR3 in DNA: TGTGCCAGCAGCCAAGAGAGGTCGGGAATCGGGGTCTCTGGAAACACCATATATTTT.

Here the CDR3 reads CASSSAGLPGAQYF. Written as DNA, the CDR3 is TGTGCCAGCAGCTCCGCGGGACTACCGGGGGCCCAGTACTTC. V usage is TRBV5-6 and J usage is TRBJ2-5, with 7 bases matching TRBD2. V lost 3 bases, J lost 9 bases, and 11 bases stayed unmatched. CDR1 SGHDT and CDR2 YYEEEE come from the germline V gene. The CDR3 has 14 residues.

This chain links TRBV11-2 with TRBJ1-1; D possibly corresponds to TRBD1 (6 bases). Looked up from germline, CDR1 is SGHAT and CDR2 is FQNNGV. CDR3 length: 14 amino acids. Trimming shortened V by 0 bases and J by 10 bases, and 15 bases separated the two germline ends. The CDR3 DNA sequence: TGTGCCAGCAGCTTAGATTTGAGGGGCAGGGGAGCTTTCTTT. Its protein product is CASSLDLRGRGAFF. The full variable domain, with the rest looked up from reference TRBV11-2 and TRBJ1-1, is EAGVAQSPRYKIIEKRQSVAFWCNPISGHATLYWYQQILGQGPKLLIQFQNNGVVDDSQLPKDRFSAERLKGVDSTLKIQPAKLEDSAVYLCASSLDLRGRGAFFGQGTRLTVV.

This clone was found a few times. The chain carries TRBV5-6 and TRBJ1-2; D unresolved. Germline assignment: CDR1 SGHDT and CDR2 YYEEEE. Trimming pared 0 bases from V and 5 bases from J, leaving 14 bases between. The CDR3 loop spans 15 amino acids. The CDR3 bases are TGTGCCAGCAGCTTGGGGCGGAGGGAGGTTTATGGCTACACCTTC. Residues: CASSLGRREVYGYTF.

The rearrangement links TRBV4-1 to TRBJ2-3, with D maybe TRBD2 (5 bases). Germline values: CDR1 MGHRA, CDR2 YSYEKL. Trimming took 0 bases from V and 2 from J, leaving 9 bases between them. The CDR3 is made up of 15 amino acids. The CDR3 spells CASSQDERDTDTQYF. CDR3 DNA: TGCGCCAGCAGCCAAGATGAGAGGGACACAGATACGCAGTATTTT.

The V gene is TRBV30, the J gene TRBJ1-6, with no clear D. V lost 3 bases and J lost 14, with 14 bases in between. This CDR3 region has 12 residues. The germline V gene encodes CDR1 GTSNPN and CDR2 SVGIG (reference sequence). The CDR3 sequence: CAWSVSPPALHF. In DNA form, the CDR3 reads TGTGCCTGGAGCGTATCCCCTCCCGCCCTCCACTTT.

The chain couples TRBV18 to TRBJ2-7; D ambiguous. CDR3 size: 13 residues. V was cut by 1 base and J by 2 bases, with 6 bases left in between. CDR1 is KGHSH and CDR2 is LQKENI in the germline V gene. CDR3 DNA: TGTGCCAGCTCACCACTAACAGCCTACGAGCAGTACTTC. This translates into CASSPLTAYEQYF.

The chain has TRBV12-1 and TRBJ1-5. TRBV12-1 is listed as a pseudogene. This CDR3 is 17 amino acids long. CDR3: CASPEIRQETRYRPQHF. The CDR3 nucleotides are TGTGCCAGCCCCGAGATTCGGCAGGAGACGAGGTATCGGCCCCAGCATTTT.

The rearrangement links TRBV18 to TRBJ2-3; a weak D match, TRBD1 (5 bases). Germline CDR1 KGHSH, CDR2 LQKENI. The CDR3 contains 15 residues. Trimming cost V 2 bases and J 0 bases, with 9 bases left between them. Here the CDR3 reads CASSPSAGSTDTQYF. The CDR3 DNA is TGTGCCAGCTCACCATCTGCAGGGAGCACAGATACGCAGTATTTT.

The CDR3 spells CASSQQGDGRNYGYTF. The CDR3 bases are TGTGCCAGCAGCCAACAGGGCGACGGACGCAACTATGGCTACACCTTC. The rearrangement joins TRBV7-9 to TRBJ1-2; maybe TRBD1 (6 bases). The germline gives CDR1 SEHNR, CDR2 FQNEAQ (reference sequence). The CDR3 runs to 16 residues. The ends were cut back, 5 bases at V and 2 bases at J, with 18 bases in the middle.